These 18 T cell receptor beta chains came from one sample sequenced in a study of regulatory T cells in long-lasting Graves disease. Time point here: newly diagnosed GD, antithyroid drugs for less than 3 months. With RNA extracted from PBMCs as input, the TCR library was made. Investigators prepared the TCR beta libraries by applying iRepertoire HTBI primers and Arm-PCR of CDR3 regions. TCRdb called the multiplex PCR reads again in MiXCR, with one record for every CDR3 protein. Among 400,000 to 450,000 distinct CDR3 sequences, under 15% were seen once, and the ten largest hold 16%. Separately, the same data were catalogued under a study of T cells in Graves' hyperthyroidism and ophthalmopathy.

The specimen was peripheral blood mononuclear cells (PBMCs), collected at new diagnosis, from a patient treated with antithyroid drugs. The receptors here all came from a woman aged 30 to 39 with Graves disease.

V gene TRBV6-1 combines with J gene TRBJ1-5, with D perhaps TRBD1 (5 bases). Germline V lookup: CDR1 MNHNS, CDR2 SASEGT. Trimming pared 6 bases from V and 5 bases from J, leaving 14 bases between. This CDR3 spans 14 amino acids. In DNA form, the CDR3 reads TGTGCCAGCAGAGGACTTGTGGGGGATCAGCCCCAGCATTTT. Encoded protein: CASRGLVGDQPQHF.

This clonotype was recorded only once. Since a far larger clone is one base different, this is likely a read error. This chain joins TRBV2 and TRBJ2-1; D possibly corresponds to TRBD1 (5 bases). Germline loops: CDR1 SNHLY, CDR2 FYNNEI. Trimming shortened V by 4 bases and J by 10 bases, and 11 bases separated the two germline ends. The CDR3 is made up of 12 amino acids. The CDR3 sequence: CASSVTVHEQFF. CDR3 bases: TGTGCCAGCAGTGTGACAGTCCACGAGCAGTTCTTC.

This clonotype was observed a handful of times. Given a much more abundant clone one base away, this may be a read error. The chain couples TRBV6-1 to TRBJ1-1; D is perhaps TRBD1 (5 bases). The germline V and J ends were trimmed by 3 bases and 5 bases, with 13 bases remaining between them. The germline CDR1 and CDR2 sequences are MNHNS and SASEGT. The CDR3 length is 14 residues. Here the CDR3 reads CASSDSLGDTEAFF. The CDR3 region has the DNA TGTGCCAGCAGTGACTCCCTAGGGGATACTGAAGCTTTCTTT.

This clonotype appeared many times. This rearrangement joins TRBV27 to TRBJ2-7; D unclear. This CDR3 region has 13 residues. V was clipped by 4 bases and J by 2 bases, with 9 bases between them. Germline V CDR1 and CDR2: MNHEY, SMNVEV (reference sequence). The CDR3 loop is CASSWQPTYEQYF. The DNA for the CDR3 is TGTGCCAGCAGTTGGCAGCCCACCTACGAGCAGTACTTC.

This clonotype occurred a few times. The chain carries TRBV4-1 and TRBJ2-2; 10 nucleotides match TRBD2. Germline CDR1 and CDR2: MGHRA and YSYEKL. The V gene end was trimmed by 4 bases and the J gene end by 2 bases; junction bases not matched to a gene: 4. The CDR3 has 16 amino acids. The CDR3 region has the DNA TGCGCCAGCAGCCCCTCTAGCGGGAGTAACACCGGGGAGCTGTTTTTT. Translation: CASSPSSGSNTGELFF.

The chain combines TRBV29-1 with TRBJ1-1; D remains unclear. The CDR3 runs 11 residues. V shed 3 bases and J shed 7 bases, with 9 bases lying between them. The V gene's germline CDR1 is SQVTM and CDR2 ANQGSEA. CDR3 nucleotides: TGCAGCGTTGAGGTGGGGTTTGAAGCTTTCTTT. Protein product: CSVEVGFEAFF.

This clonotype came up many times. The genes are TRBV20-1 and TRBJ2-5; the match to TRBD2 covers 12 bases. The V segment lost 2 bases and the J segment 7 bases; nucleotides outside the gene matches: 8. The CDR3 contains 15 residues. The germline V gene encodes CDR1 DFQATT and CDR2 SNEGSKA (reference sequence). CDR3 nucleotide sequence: TGCAGTGCTAGAAGGACTAGCGGGGCTATCGGGACCCAGTACTTC. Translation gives CSARRTSGAIGTQYF.

The CDR3 DNA is TGTGCCAGCAGCTTAAGAGAGGGCTATGGCTACACCTTC. Translated, it gives CASSLREGYGYTF. The chain carries TRBV11-2 and TRBJ1-2, with D hard to call. The CDR3 has 13 residues. The ends were cut back, 2 bases at V and 4 bases at J, with 8 bases in the middle. Germline CDR1 reads SGHAT; CDR2 reads FQNNGV.

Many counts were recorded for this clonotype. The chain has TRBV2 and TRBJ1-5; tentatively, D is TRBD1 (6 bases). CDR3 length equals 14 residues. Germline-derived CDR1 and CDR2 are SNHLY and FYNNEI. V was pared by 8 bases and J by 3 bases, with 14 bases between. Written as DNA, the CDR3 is TGTGCCAGCGCGGGGGACACGAACAATCAGCCCCAGCATTTT. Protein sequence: CASAGDTNNQPQHF.

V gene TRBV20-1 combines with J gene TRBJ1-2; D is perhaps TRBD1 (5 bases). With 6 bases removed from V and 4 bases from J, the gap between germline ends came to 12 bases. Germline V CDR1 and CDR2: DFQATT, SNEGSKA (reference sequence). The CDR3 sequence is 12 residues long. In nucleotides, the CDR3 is TGCAGTGCACCTGACAGCAGCTATGGCTACACCTTC. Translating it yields CSAPDSSYGYTF.

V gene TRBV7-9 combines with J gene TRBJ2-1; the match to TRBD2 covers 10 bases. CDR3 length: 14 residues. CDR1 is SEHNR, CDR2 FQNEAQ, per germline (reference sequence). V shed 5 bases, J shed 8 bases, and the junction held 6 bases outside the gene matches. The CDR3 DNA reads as TGTGCCAGCAGCCGAGCTAGCGGGAGTGATGAGCAGTTCTTC. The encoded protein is CASSRASGSDEQFF.

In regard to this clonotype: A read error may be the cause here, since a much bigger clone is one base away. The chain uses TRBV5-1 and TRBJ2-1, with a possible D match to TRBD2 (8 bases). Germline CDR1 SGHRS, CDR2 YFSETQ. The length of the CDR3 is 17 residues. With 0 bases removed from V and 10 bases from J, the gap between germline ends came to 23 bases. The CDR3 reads CASSLGIAGQSSYEQFF. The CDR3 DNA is TGCGCCAGCAGCTTGGGGATAGCGGGACAGAGCTCCTACGAGCAGTTCTTC.

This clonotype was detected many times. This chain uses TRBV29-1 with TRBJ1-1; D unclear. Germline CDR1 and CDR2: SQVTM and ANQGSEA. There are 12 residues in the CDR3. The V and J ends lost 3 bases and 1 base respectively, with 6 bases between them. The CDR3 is CSVDWQNTEAFF. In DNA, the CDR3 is TGCAGCGTTGACTGGCAGAACACTGAAGCTTTCTTT.

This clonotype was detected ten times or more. The CDR3 here is CAWSVFRGKGEQYF. DNA for the CDR3: TGTGCCTGGAGTGTATTCAGGGGGAAGGGCGAGCAGTACTTC. This chain uses TRBV30 with TRBJ2-7, with 7 bases that match TRBD1. The CDR3 is 14 residues long. Germline lookup yields CDR1 GTSNPN and CDR2 SVGIG (reference sequence). V shed 0 bases and J 6 bases; nucleotides not matched to a gene: 8.

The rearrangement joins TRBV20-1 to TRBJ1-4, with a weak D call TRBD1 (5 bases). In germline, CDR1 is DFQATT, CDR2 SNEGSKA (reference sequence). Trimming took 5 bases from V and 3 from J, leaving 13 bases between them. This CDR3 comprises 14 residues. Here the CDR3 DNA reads TGCAGTGCTCACGGGGGGGACCCTAATGAAAAACTGTTTTTT. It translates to CSAHGGDPNEKLFF.

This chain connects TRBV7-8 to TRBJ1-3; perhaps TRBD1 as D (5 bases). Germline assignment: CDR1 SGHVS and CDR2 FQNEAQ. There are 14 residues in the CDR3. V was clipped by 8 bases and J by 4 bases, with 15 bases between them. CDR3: CASRRAGSGNTIYF. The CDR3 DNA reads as TGTGCCAGCCGAAGAGCAGGGTCCGGAAACACCATATATTTT.

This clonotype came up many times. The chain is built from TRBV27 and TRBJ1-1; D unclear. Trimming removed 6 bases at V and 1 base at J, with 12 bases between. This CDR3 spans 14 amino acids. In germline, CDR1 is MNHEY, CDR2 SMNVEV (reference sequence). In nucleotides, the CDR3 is TGTGCCAGCAGGAGAATAGGACCGAACACTGAAGCTTTCTTT. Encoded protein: CASRRIGPNTEAFF.

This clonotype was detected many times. The CDR3, as DNA: TGTGCCAGCAGCTTAATAGCGGGAGCTGGAGAGACCCAGTACTTC. Translated, it gives CASSLIAGAGETQYF. The chain combines TRBV7-3 with TRBJ2-5, with 9 bases lining up with TRBD2. The CDR3 spans 15 residues. V lost 1 base to trimming and J lost 4 bases; unmatched junction nucleotides: 4. Germline lookup yields CDR1 SGHTA and CDR2 FQGTGA.